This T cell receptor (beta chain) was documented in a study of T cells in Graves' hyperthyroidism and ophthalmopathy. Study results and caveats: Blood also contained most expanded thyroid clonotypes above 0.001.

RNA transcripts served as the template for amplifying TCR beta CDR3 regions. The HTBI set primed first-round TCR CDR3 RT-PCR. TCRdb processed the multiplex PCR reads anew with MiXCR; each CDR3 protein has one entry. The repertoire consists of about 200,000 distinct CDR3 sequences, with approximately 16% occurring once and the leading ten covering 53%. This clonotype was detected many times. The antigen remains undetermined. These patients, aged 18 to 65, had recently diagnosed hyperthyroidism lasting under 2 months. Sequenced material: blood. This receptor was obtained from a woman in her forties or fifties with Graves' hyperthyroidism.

In DNA form, the CDR3 reads TGCAGCGTTGAGGGATATCTAGCGGGGACCTACGAGCAGTACTTC. Residues: CSVEGYLAGTYEQYF. The chain employs TRBV29-1 and TRBJ2-7; 9 bases align to TRBD2. V lost 3 bases to trimming and J lost 2 bases; unmatched junction nucleotides: 8. This CDR3 is built from 15 residues. CDR1 is SQVTM, CDR2 ANQGSEA, per germline.